The rows below give T cell receptor beta chains drawn from one sample of a study of cytomegalovirus exposure and HLA in healthy donors. Libraries were prepared by immunoSEQ multiplex PCR; TCRdb keeps only in-frame clonotypes and omits some of them. Recorded for this sample: roughly 150,000 clones. Sequenced input: PBMCs. Receptors originate from a woman between 45 and 65 years old in good health and CMV-seronegative. Both conserved end residues are part of each CDR3.

v_gene	j_gene	CDR3aa
TRBV5-8	TRBJ1-1	CASSMAPRERITEAFF
TRBV4-2	TRBJ1-2	CASSHGQELYGYTF
TRBV5-1	TRBJ2-2	CASSLEATSGTGELFF
TRBV7-3	TRBJ2-3	CASSISGYWSTDTQYF
TRBV6-5	TRBJ2-2	CASRENSGTGELFF
TRBV30	TRBJ1-2	CAWSVRAGDGYTF
TRBV6-1	TRBJ1-5	CASSGGQGYNQPQHF
TRBV9	TRBJ2-1	CASSDKGGTEGEQFF
TRBV29-1	TRBJ1-1	CSGIPGTTEAFF
TRBV7-9	TRBJ2-7	CASSPPGGYEQYF
TRBV5-1	TRBJ1-4	CASSLDLEPRNEKLFF
TRBV27	TRBJ2-7	CASSSGLAVYEQYF
TRBV2	TRBJ2-5	CASSYQETQYF
TRBV4-3	TRBJ1-2	CASSQEFAGEDGYTF
TRBV7-2	TRBJ2-1	CASSFYIAGGLNEQFF
TRBV19	TRBJ1-3	CASGYAGQFSGNTIYF
TRBV4-2	TRBJ2-7	CASSREGQPYEQYF
TRBV5-1	TRBJ2-5	CASSLGTAEETQYF
TRBV6-1	TRBJ1-5	CASSEHPNQPQHF
TRBV11-3	TRBJ1-5	CASSSPPADQPQHF
TRBV4-3	TRBJ2-7	CASSPGTGTNYEQYF
TRBV2	TRBJ2-2	CASRETENTGELFF
TRBV9	TRBJ1-5	CASSDRQSNQPQHF
TRBV6-5	TRBJ2-5	CASGGGQETQYF
TRBV5-1	TRBJ2-7	CASSFDRESQSYEQYF
TRBV19	TRBJ1-5	CASTGYNQPQHF
TRBV5-1	TRBJ1-6	CASSTIAKDSPLHF
TRBV7-9	TRBJ1-2	CASSWTGYGYTF
TRBV6-1	TRBJ2-5	CASRKSGQAPGTQYF
TRBV6-5	TRBJ2-2	CASSLGGAGTGELFF
TRBV28	TRBJ1-2	CASSRVGYGYTF
TRBV11-2	TRBJ2-7	CASSFFSGAYEQYF
TRBV5-1	TRBJ2-1	CASSVGPQGSYNEQFF
TRBV7-9	TRBJ2-3	CASTLVLSTDTQYF
TRBV6-1	TRBJ1-5	CASNRGGSGNQPQHF
TRBV5-4	TRBJ2-3	CASSTDPDPGSTDTQYF
TRBV7-2	TRBJ2-1	CASSLVSGSSNEQFF
TRBV29-1	TRBJ2-7	CSRKPGQGIEEQYF
TRBV5-6	TRBJ1-1	CASSFRTGVNTEAFF
TRBV30	TRBJ1-4	CAWRQESEKLFF
TRBV19	TRBJ1-5	CASSIGEGLNQPQHF
TRBV11-1	TRBJ2-1	CASSPIGLVSNEQFF